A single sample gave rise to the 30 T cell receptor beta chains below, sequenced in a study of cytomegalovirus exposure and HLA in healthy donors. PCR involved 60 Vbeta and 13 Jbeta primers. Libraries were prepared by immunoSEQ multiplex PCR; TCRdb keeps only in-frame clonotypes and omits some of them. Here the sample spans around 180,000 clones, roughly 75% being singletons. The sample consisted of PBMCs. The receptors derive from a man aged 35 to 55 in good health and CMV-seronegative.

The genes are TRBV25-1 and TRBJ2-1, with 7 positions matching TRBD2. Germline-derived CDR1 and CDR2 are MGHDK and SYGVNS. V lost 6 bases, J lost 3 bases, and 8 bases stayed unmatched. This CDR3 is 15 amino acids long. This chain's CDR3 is CASRERDRFYNEQFF. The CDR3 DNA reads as TGTGCCAGCAGGGAGCGGGACCGCTTCTACAATGAGCAGTTCTTC.

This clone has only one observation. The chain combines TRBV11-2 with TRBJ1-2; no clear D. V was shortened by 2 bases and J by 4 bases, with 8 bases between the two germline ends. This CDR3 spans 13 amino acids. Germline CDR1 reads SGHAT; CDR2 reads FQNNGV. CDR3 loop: CASSLTGFYGYTF. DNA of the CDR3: TGTGCCAGCAGCTTAACGGGGTTCTATGGCTACACCTTC.

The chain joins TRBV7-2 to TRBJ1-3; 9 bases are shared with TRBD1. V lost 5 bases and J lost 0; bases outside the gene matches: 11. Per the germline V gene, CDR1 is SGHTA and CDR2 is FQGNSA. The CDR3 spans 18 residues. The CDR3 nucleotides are TGTGCCAGCAGCCTCGCCAACAGGGGGCAATACTCTGGAAACACCATATATTTT. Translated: CASSLANRGQYSGNTIYF. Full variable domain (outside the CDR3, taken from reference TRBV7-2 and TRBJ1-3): GAGVSQSPSNKVTEKGKDVELRCDPISGHTALYWYRQSLGQGLEFLIYFQGNSAPDKSGLPSDRFSAERTGGSVSTLTIQRTQQEDSAVYLCASSLANRGQYSGNTIYFGEGSWLTVV.

In DNA form, the CDR3 reads TGTGCCAGCAGCTGGGGGACAGCTGAAGCTTTCTTT. The encoded protein is CASSWGTAEAFF. The chain recombines TRBV7-9 with TRBJ1-1; 7 bases match TRBD1. The CDR3 has 12 residues. Germline CDR1 and CDR2: SEHNR and FQNEAQ (reference sequence). V shed 4 bases, J shed 6 bases, and the junction held 2 bases outside the gene matches.

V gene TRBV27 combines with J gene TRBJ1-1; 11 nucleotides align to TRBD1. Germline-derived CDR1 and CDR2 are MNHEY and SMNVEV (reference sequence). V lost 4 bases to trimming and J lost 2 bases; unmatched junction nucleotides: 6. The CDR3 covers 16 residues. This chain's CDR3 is CASSYRTGGGNTEAFF. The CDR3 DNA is TGTGCCAGCAGTTACCGGACAGGGGGCGGAAACACTGAAGCTTTCTTT.

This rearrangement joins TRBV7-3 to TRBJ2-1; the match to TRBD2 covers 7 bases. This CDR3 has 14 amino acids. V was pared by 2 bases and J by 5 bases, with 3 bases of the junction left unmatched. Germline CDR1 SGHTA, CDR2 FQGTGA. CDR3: CASSLDGRHNEQFF. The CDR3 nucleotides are TGTGCCAGCAGCTTAGACGGGAGGCACAATGAGCAGTTCTTC.

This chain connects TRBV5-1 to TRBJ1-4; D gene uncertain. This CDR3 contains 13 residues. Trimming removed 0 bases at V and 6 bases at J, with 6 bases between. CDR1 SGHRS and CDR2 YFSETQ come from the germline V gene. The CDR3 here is CASSLAGYEKLFF. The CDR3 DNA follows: TGCGCCAGCAGCTTGGCAGGATATGAAAAACTGTTTTTT.

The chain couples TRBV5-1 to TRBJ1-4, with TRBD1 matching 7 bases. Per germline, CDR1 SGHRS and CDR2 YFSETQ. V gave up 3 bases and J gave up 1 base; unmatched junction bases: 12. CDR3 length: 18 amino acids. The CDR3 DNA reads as TGCGCCAGCAGCTCCCAGGGGGACTTAAGGCAAACTAATGAAAAACTGTTTTTT. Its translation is CASSSQGDLRQTNEKLFF.

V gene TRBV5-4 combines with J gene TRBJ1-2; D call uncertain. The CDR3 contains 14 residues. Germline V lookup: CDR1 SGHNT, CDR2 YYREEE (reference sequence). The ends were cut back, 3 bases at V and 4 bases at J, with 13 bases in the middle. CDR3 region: CASSSQLTGYGYTF. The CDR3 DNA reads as TGTGCCAGCAGCTCCCAACTCACGGGCTATGGCTACACCTTC.

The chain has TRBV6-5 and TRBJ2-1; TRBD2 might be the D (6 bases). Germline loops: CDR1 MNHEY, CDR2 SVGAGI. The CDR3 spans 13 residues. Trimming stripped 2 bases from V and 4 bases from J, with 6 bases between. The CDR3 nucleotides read TGTGCCAGCAGTTACGCGGGGTACAATGAGCAGTTCTTC. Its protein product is CASSYAGYNEQFF.

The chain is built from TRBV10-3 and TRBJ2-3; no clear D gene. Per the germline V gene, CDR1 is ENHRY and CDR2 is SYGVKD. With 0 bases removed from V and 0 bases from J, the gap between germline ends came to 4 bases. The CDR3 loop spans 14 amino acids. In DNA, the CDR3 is TGTGCCATCAGTGAGTCGCGAAGCACAGATACGCAGTATTTT. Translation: CAISESRSTDTQYF.

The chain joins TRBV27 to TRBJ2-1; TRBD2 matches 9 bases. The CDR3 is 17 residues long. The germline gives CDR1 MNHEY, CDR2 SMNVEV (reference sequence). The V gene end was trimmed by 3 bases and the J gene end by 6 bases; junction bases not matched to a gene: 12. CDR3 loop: CASSFSSGGRASNEQFF. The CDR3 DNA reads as TGTGCCAGCAGTTTTAGTTCCGGCGGGAGGGCGAGCAATGAGCAGTTCTTC.

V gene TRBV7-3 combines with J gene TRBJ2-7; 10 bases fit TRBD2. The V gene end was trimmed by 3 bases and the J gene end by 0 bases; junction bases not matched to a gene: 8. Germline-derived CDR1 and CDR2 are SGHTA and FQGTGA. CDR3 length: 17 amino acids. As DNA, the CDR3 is TGTGCCAGCAGCTTGAGTAGCGGGAGGATTAACTCCTACGAGCAGTACTTC. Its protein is CASSLSSGRINSYEQYF.

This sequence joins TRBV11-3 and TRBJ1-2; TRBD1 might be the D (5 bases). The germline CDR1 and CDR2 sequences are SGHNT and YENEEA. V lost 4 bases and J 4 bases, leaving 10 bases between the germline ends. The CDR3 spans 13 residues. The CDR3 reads CASSSRDFYGYTF. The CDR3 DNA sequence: TGTGCCAGCAGCTCCCGGGACTTCTATGGCTACACCTTC.

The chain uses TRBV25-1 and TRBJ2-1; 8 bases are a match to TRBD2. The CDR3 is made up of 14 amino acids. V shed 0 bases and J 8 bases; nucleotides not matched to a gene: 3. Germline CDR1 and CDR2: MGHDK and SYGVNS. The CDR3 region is CASSEYSGGDEQFF. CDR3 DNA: TGTGCCAGCAGTGAATATTCGGGAGGGGATGAGCAGTTCTTC.

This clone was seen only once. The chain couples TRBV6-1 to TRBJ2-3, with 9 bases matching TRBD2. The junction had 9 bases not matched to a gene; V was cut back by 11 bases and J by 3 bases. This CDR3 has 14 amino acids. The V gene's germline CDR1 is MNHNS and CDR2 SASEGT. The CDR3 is CADGREGGTDTQYF. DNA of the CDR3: TGTGCCGATGGGCGGGAGGGAGGGACAGATACGCAGTATTTT.

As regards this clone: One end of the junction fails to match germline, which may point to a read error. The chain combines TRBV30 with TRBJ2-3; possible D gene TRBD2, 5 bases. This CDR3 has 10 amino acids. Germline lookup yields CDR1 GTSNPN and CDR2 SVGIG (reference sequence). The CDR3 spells CAWSRGSLCF. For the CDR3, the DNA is TGTGCCTGGAGCCGGGGATCATTGTGTTTT.

CDR3 nucleotides: TGTGCCAGCAGTCCGGACTGGAACAATGAGCAGTTCTTC. It encodes CASSPDWNNEQFF. V gene TRBV6-5 combines with J gene TRBJ2-1, with D perhaps matching TRBD2 (5 bases). CDR3 length: 13 residues. V lost 5 bases, J lost 5 bases, and 10 bases lay in between. Germline V gene lookup returns CDR1 MNHEY and CDR2 SVGAGI.

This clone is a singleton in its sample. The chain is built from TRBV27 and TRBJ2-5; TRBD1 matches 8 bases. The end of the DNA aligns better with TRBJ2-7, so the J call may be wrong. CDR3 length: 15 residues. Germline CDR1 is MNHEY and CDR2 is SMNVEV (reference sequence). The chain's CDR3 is CASSLGTGRNYEQYF. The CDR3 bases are TGTGCCAGCAGCTTAGGGACAGGCCGAAACTACGAGCAGTACTTC.

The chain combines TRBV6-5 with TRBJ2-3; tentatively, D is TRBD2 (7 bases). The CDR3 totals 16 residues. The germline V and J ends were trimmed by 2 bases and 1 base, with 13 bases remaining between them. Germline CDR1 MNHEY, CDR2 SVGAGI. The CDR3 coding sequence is TGTGCCAGCAGTTACGTGGCGGGGGCGCGCACAGATACGCAGTATTTT. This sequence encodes CASSYVAGARTDTQYF.

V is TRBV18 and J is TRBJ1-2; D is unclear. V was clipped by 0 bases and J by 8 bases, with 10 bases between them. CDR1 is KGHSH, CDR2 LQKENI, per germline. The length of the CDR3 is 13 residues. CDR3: CASSPPGGGGYTF. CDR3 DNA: TGTGCCAGCTCACCACCGGGAGGTGGAGGCTACACCTTC.

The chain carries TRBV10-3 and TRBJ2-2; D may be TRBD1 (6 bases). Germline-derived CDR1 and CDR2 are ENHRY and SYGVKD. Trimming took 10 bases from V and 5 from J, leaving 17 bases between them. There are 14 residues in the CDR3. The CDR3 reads CATGTPGGTGELFF. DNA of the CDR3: TGTGCCACTGGGACACCCGGTGGGACCGGGGAGCTGTTTTTT.

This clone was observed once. In DNA form, the CDR3 reads TGTGCCAGCAGCTTGGCCGGGACTAGCTACGAGCAGTACTTC. Protein sequence: CASSLAGTSYEQYF. The V gene is TRBV5-4, the J gene TRBJ2-7; 8 bases fit TRBD2. Per germline, CDR1 SGHNT and CDR2 YYREEE (reference sequence). J was trimmed by 3 bases and V by 0 bases; bases with no gene match: 2. The CDR3 is 14 residues long.

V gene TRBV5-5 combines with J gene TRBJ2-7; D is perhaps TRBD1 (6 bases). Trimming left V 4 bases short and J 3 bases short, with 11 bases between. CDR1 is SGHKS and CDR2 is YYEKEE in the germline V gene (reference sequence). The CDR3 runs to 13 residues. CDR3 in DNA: TGTGCCAGCAGCCCCGGACAGAGCTACGAGCAGTACTTC. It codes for CASSPGQSYEQYF.

The CDR3 spells CASSYFGNPINSPLHF. The CDR3 coding sequence is TGTGCCAGCAGTTATTTTGGCAATCCGATTAATTCACCCCTCCACTTT. The J gene is TRBJ1-6, the V gene TRBV6-5; D uncertain. CDR3 length: 16 amino acids. Germline V gene data show CDR1 as MNHEY and CDR2 as SVGAGI. Trimming pared 3 bases from V and 6 bases from J, leaving 15 bases between.

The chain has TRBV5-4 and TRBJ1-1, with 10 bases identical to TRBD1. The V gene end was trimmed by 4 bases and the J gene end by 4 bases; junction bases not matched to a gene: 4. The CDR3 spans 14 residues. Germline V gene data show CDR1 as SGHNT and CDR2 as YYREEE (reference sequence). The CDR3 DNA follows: TGTGCCAGCAGCGGACGGACAGGGGGCACTGAAGCTTTCTTT. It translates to CASSGRTGGTEAFF.

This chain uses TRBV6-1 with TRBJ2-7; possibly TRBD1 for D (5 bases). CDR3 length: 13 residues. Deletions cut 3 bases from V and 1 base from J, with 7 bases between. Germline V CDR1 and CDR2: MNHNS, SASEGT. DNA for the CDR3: TGTGCCAGCAGTGACTCAGGGTCCTACGAGCAGTACTTC. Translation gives CASSDSGSYEQYF.

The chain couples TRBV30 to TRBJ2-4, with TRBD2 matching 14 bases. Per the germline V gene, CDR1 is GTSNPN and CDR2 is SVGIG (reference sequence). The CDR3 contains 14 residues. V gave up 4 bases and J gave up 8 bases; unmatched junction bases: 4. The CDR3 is CAWNRLAGGDIQYF. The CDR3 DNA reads TGTGCCTGGAACCGACTAGCGGGAGGGGACATTCAGTACTTC.

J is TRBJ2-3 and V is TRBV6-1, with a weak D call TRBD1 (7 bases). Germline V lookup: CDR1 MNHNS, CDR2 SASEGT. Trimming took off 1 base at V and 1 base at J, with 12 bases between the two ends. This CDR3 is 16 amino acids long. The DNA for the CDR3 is TGTGCCAGCAGTGAAGGACAGGGCGGGGGCACAGATACGCAGTATTTT. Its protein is CASSEGQGGGTDTQYF.

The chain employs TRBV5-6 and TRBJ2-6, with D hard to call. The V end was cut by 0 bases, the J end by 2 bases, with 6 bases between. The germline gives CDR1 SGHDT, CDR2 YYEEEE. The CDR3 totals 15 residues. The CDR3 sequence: CASSLGRTGANVLTF. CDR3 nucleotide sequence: TGTGCCAGCAGCTTGGGGAGAACTGGGGCCAACGTCCTGACTTTC.